These T cell receptor beta chains were read from a single sample in a study of control samples from healthy donors and cancer patients. The protocol was immunoSEQ multiplex PCR, while the TCRdb copy is restricted to in-frame clones and leaves out a portion. This table holds 150,000 or so clones, 90% found once. The specimen sequenced was blood. These receptors all stem from a man aged 35-49 years in good health. CDR3s include the opening cysteine and the closing phenylalanine or tryptophan. The D gene is left open where the match is weak. Some rows mark clone size as missing; the rest say once, few, many or name a class of expanded clone.

TRBJ1-1	TRBV5-1	NA	NA	CASSLNQNTEAFF	TGCGCCAGCAGCTTGAACCAGAACACTGAAGCTTTCTTT
TRBJ1-1	TRBV11-2	NA	NA	CASSFRGNTEAFF	TGTGCCAGCAGCTTTCGGGGGAACACTGAAGCTTTCTTT
TRBJ1-5	TRBV6-5	NA	NA	CASREGGKSGQPQHF	TGTGCCAGCAGAGAGGGGGGTAAAAGCGGCCAGCCCCAGCATTTT
TRBJ2-3	TRBV5-1	NA	NA	CATGSFGTDTQYF	TGCGCCACCGGGTCCTTTGGCACAGATACGCAGTATTTT
TRBJ2-3	TRBV29-1	NA	NA	CSVEGGEDYTDTQYF	TGCAGCGTTGAAGGTGGGGAGGACTACACAGATACGCAGTATTTT
TRBJ1-2	TRBV11-2	NA	NA	CASSPPDSIPNYGYTF	TGTGCCAGCAGCCCACCTGACAGTATTCCTAACTATGGCTACACCTTC
TRBJ1-1	TRBV7-2	TRBD1	NA	CASSPLGGVRNTEAFF	TGTGCCAGCAGCCCCCTAGGGGGCGTGAGGAACACTGAAGCTTTCTTT
TRBJ2-2	TRBV7-9	NA	NA	CASMRTGELFF	TGTGCCAGCATGAGGACCGGGGAGCTGTTTTTT
TRBJ1-3	TRBV29-1	NA	NA	CSAGTSGNTIYF	TGCAGCGCCGGGACTTCGGGAAACACCATATATTTT
TRBJ1-2	TRBV19	NA	NA	CASSLPDRTYGYTF	TGTGCCAGTAGTCTCCCCGACAGAACCTATGGCTACACCTTC
TRBJ2-6	TRBV7-3	NA	NA	CASSLGSGANVLTF	TGTGCCAGCAGCCTCGGATCTGGGGCCAACGTCCTGACTTTC
TRBJ1-1	TRBV28	TRBD1	once	CASVGQSNTEAFF	TGTGCCAGCGTGGGACAGTCGAACACTGAAGCTTTCTTT
TRBJ2-2	TRBV5-4	NA	NA	CASSSAMRGSNTGELFF	TGTGCCAGCAGCTCCGCAATGCGGGGATCGAACACCGGGGAGCTGTTTTTT
TRBJ1-5	TRBV4-2	NA	NA	CASSQDRSIGQPQHF	TGTGCCAGCAGCCAAGATAGGTCAATCGGGCAGCCCCAGCATTTT
TRBJ1-2	TRBV9	NA	NA	CASSVDLVPRKGDYTF	TGTGCCAGCAGCGTAGACCTGGTTCCGCGGAAAGGGGACTACACCTTC
TRBJ2-5	TRBV18	NA	NA	CASSPRTETQYF	TGTGCCAGCTCACCGCGGACGGAGACCCAGTACTTC
TRBJ2-1	TRBV28	NA	NA	CASSLWGRVSYNEQFF	TGTGCCAGCAGTTTATGGGGACGGGTCTCCTACAATGAGCAGTTCTTC